The present T cell receptor beta chain was sequenced within a study of control samples from healthy donors and cancer patients. Assay used: immunoSEQ multiplex PCR; TCRdb lists only in-frame clones, some missing. The repertoire holds over 100,000 clones, with more than 70% as singletons. The CDR3 runs 13 residues. The germline V gene has CDR1 LGHNT and CDR2 FRNRAP. J lost 2 bases, V lost 5 bases, and 2 bases had no gene match. The sequencing sample was made of blood. This chain uses TRBV12-5 with TRBJ1-1; 7 nucleotides match TRBD1. The receptor was isolated from a man aged 35 to 55 in good health. The CDR3 bases are TGTGCTAGTGGTAGGACAGGTAACACTGAAGCTTTCTTT. This gives the protein CASGRTGNTEAFF.